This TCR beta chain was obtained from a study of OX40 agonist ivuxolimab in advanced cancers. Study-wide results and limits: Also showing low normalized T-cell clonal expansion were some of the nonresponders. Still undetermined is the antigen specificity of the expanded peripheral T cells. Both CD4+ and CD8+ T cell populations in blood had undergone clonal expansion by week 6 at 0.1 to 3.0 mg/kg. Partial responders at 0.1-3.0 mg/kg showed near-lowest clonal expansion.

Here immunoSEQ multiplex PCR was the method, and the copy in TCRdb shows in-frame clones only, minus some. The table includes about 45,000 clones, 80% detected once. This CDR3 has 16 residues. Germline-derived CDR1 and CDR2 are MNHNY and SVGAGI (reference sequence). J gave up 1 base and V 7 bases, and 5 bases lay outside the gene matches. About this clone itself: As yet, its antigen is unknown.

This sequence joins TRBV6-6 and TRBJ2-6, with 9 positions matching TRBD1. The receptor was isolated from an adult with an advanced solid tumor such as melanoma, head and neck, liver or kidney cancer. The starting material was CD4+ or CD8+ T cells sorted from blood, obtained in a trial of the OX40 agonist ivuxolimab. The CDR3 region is CASNLQGASGANVLTF. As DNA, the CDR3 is TGTGCCAGCAACCTACAGGGGGCGTCTGGGGCCAACGTCCTGACTTTC.